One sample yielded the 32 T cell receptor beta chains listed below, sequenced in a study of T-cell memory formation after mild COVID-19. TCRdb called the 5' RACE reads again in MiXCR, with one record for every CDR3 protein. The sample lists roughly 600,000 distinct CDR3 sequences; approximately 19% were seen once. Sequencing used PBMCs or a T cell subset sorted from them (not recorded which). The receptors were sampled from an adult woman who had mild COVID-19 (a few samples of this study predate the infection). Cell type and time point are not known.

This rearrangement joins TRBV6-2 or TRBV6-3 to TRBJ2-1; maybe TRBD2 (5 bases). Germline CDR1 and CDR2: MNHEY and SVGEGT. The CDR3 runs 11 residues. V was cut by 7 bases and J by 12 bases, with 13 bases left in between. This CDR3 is CASTAAAAQFF. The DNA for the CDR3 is TGTGCCAGCACCGCCGCAGCGGCGCAGTTCTTC.

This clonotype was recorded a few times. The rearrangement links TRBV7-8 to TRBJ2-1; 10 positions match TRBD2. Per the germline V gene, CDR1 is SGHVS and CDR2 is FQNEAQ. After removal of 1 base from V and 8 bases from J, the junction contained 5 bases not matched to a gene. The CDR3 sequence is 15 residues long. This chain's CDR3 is CASSLEAGGVDEQFF. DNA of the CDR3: TGTGCCAGCAGCTTAGAAGCGGGGGGGGTCGATGAGCAGTTCTTC.

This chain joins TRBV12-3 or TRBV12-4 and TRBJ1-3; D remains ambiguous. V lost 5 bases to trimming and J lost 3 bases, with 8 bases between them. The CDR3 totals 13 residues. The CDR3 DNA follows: TGTGCCAGCAGTATCATCAGTGGAAACACCATATATTTT. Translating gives CASSIISGNTIYF.

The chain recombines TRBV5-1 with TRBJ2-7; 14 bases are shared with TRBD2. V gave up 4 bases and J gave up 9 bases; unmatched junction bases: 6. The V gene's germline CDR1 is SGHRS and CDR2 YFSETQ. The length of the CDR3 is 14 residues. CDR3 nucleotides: TGCGCCAGCAGCACGGGACTAGCGGGAGACAGGCAGTACTTC. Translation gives CASSTGLAGDRQYF.

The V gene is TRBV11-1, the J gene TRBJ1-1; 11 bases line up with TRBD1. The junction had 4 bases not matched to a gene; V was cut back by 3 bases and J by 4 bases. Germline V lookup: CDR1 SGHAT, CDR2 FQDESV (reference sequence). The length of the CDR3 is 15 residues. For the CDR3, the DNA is TGTGCCAGCAGCTTTGGGACAGGGGGGTTCACTGAAGCTTTCTTT. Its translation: CASSFGTGGFTEAFF.

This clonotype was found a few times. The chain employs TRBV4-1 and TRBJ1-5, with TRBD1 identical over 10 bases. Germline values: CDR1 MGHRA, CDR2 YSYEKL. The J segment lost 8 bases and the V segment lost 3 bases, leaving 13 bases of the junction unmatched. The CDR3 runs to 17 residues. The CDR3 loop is CASSHSWTGGIEEPQHF. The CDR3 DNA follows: TGCGCCAGCAGCCACAGTTGGACAGGGGGGATTGAGGAGCCCCAGCATTTT.

In DNA, the CDR3 is TGTGCCAGCAGCGAAACGGGGGGATGGTCAGATACGCAGTATTTT. Its protein product is CASSETGGWSDTQYF. The rearrangement uses TRBV11-1 and TRBJ2-3, with 7 bases matching TRBD2. From germline, CDR1 is SGHAT and CDR2 FQDESV (reference sequence). V lost 5 bases to trimming and J lost 4 bases; unmatched junction nucleotides: 9. The CDR3 loop spans 15 amino acids.

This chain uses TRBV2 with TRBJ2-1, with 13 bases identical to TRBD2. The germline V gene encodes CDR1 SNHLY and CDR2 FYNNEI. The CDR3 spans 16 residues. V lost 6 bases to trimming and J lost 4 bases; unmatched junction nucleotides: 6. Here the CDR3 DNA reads TGTGCCAGCAGAAGGACTAGCGGGAGTTCTTACAATGAGCAGTTCTTC. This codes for CASRRTSGSSYNEQFF.

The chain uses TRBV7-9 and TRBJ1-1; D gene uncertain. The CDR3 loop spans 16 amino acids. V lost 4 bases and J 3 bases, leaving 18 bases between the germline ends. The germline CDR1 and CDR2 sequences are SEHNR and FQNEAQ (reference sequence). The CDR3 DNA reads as TGTGCCAGCAGCTACCGGCCGGTGGGCGTGGACACTGAAGCTTTCTTT. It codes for CASSYRPVGVDTEAFF.

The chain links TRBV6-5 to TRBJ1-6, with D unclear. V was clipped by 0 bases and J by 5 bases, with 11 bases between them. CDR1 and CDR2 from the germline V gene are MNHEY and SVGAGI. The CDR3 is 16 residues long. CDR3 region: CASSYSGRWDNSPLHF. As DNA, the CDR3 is TGTGCCAGCAGTTACTCAGGGAGGTGGGATAATTCACCCCTCCACTTT.

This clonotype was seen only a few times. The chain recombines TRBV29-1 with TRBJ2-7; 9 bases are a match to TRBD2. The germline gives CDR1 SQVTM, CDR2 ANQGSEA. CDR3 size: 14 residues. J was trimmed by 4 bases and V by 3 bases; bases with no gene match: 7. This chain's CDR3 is CSVEVAGVLYEQYF. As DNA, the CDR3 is TGCAGCGTTGAGGTAGCGGGAGTACTTTACGAGCAGTACTTC.

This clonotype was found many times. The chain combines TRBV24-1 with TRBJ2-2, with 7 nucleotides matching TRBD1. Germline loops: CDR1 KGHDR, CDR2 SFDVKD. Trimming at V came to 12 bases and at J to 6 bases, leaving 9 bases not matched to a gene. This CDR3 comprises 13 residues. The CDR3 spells CAAKRRGPGELFF. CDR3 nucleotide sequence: TGTGCCGCGAAAAGAAGGGGGCCCGGGGAGCTGTTTTTT.

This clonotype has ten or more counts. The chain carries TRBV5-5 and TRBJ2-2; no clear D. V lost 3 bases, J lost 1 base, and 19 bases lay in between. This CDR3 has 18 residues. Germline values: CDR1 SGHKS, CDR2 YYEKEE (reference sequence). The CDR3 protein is CASSSPSAAALNTGELFF. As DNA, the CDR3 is TGTGCCAGCAGCTCCCCGTCCGCCGCAGCCCTGAACACCGGGGAGCTGTTTTTT.

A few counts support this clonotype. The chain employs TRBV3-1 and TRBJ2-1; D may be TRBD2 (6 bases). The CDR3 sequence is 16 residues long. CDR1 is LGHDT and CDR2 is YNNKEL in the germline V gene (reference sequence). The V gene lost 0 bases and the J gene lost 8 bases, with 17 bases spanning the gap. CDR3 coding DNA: TGTGCCAGCAGCCAAGAAGGAGGGTCCCACACGGATGAGCAGTTCTTC. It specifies CASSQEGGSHTDEQFF.

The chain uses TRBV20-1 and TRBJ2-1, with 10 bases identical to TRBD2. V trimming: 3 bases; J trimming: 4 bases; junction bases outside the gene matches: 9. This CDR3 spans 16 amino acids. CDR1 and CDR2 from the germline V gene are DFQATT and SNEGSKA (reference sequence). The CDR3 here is CSASRPTSGKYNEQFF. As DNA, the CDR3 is TGCAGTGCTAGTCGTCCTACTAGCGGGAAATACAATGAGCAGTTCTTC.

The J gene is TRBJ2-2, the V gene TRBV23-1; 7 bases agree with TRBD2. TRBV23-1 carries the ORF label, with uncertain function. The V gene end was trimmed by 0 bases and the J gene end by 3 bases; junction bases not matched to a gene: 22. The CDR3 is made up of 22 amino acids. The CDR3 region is CASSQSTAVDSNGLGDTGELFF. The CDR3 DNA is TGCGCCAGCAGTCAATCGACCGCCGTCGACAGTAACGGACTAGGGGACACCGGGGAGCTGTTTTTT.

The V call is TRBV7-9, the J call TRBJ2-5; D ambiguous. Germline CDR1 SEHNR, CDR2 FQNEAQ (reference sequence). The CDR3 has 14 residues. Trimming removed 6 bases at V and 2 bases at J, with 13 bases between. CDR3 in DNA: TGTGCCAGCAGGGTTATCGAGTATCAAGAGACCCAGTACTTC. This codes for CASRVIEYQETQYF.

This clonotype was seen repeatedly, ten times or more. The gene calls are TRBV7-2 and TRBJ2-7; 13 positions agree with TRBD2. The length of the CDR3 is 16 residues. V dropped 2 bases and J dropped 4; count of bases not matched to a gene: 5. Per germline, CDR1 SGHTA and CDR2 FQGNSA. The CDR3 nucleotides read TGTGCCAGCAGCTTAACTAGCGGGAGGGCCACGTACGAGCAGTACTTC. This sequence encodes CASSLTSGRATYEQYF.

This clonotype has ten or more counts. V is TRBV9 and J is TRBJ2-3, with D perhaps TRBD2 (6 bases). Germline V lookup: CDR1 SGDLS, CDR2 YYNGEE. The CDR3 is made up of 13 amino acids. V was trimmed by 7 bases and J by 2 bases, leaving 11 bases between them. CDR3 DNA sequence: TGTGCCAGCTCGCTAGCGAACACAGATACGCAGTATTTT. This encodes CASSLANTDTQYF.

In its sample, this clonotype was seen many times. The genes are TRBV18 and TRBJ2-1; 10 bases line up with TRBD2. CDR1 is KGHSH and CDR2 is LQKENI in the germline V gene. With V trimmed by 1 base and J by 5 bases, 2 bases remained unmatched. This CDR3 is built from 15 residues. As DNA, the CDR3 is TGTGCCAGCTCACCACGGCTAGCGGGAGACAATGAGCAGTTCTTC. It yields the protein CASSPRLAGDNEQFF.

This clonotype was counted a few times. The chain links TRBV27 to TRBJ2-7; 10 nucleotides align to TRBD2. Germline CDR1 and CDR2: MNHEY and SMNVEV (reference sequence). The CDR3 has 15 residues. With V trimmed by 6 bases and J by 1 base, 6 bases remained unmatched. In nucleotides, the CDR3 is TGTGCCAGCAGGCGAGGACTAGCGGAGTCCTACGAGCAGTACTTC. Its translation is CASRRGLAESYEQYF.

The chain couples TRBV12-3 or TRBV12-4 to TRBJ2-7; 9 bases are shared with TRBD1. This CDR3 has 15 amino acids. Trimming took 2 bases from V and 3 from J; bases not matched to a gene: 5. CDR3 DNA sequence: TGTGCCAGCAGTTTAATCGGGGACAGGGTCTACGAGCAGTACTTC. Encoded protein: CASSLIGDRVYEQYF.

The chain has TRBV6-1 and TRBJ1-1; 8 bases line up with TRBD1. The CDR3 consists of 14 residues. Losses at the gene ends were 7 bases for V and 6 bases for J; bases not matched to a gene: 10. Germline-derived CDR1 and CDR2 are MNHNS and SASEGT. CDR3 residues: CASIQDRVDPEAFF. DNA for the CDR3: TGTGCCAGCATCCAGGACAGGGTTGATCCTGAAGCTTTCTTT.

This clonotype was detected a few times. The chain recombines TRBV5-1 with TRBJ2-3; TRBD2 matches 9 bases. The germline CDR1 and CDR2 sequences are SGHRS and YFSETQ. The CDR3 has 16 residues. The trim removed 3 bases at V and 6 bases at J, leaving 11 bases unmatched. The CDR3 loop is CASSSRREREVDTQYF. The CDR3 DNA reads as TGCGCCAGCAGCTCCCGGAGGGAGCGGGAGGTCGATACGCAGTATTTT.

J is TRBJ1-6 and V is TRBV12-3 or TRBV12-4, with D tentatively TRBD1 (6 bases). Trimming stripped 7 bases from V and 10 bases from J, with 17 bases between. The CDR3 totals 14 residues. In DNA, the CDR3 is TGTGCCAGCACAGCACGGGGGGCGGGGTCACCCCTCCACTTT. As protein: CASTARGAGSPLHF.

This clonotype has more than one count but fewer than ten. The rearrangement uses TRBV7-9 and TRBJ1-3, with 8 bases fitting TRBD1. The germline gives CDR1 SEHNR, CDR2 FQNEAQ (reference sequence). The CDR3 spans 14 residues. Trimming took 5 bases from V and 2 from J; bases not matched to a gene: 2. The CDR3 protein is CASSQTGAGNTIYF. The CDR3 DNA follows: TGTGCCAGCAGCCAGACAGGGGCTGGAAACACCATATATTTT.

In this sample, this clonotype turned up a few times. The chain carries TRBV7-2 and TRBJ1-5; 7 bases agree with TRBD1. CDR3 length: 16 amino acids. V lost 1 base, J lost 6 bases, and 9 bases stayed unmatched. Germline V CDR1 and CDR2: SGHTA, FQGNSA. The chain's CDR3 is CASSLEGRGGGQPQHF. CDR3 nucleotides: TGTGCCAGCAGCTTAGAAGGCAGGGGGGGAGGTCAGCCCCAGCATTTT.

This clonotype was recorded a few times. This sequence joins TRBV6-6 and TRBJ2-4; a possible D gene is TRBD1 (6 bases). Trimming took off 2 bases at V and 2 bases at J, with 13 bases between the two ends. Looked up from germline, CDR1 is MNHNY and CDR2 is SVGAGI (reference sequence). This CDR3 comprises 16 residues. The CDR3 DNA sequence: TGTGCCAGCAGTTACGGCTCCCAGGGGACCAAAAACATTCAGTACTTC. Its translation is CASSYGSQGTKNIQYF.

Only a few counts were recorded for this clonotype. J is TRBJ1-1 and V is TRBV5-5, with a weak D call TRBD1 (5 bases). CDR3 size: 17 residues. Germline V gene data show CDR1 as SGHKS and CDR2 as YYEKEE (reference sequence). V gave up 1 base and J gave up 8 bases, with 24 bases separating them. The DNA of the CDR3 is TGTGCCAGCAGCTTGCTTAGCATAGGGGCCGGCAGGCGAGAAGCTTTCTTT. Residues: CASSLLSIGAGRREAFF.

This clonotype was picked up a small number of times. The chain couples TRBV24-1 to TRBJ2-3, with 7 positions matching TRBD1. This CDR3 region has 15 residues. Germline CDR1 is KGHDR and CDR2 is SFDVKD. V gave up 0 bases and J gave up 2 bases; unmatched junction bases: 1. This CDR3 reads CATSDLGQDTDTQYF. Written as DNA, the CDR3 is TGTGCCACCAGTGATTTGGGACAGGACACAGATACGCAGTATTTT.

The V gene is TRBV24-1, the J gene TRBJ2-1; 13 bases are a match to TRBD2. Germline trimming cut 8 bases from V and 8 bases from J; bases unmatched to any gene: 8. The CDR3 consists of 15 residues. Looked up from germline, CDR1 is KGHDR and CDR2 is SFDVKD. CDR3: CATTTLAGGHYEQFF. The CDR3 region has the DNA TGTGCCACCACCACACTAGCGGGGGGGCACTATGAGCAGTTCTTC.

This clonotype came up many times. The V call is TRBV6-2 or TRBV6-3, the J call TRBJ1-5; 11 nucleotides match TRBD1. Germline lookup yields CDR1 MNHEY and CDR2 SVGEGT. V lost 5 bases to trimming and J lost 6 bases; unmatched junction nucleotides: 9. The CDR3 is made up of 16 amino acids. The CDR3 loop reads CASSPGTGGLGQPQHF. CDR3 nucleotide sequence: TGTGCCAGCAGTCCGGGGACAGGGGGACTCGGTCAGCCCCAGCATTTT.